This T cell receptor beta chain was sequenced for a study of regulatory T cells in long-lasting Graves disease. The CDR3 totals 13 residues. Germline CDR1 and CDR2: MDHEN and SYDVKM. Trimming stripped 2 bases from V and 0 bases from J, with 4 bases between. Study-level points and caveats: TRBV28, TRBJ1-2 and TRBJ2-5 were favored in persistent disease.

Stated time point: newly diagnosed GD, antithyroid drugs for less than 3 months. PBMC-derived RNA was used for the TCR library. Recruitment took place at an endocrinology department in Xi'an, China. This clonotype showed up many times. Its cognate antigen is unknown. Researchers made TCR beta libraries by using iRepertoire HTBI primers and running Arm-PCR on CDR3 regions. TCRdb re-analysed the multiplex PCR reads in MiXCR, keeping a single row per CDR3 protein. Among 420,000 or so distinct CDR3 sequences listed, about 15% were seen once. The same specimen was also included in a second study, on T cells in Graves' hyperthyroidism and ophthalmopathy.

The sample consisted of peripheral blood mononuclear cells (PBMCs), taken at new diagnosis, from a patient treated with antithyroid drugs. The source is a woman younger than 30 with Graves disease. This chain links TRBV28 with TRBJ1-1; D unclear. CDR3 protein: CASSLGVNTEAFF. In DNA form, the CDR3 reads TGTGCCAGCAGTTTAGGGGTGAACACTGAAGCTTTCTTT.